The 5 T cell receptor beta chains below all came from one sample that was sequenced in a study of OX40 agonist ivuxolimab in advanced cancers. Sequenced by immunoSEQ multiplex PCR; TCRdb stores in-frame clones only, minus some. The data contain 80,000 or so clones, approximately 86% of them singletons. The material sequenced was CD4+ or CD8+ T cells sorted from blood, taken in a trial of the OX40 agonist ivuxolimab. The receptors here all came from an adult with an advanced solid tumor such as melanoma, head and neck, liver or kidney cancer.

This chain uses TRBV5-1 with TRBJ1-2; D remains unclear. V lost 4 bases and J 3 bases, leaving 7 bases between the germline ends. The germline gives CDR1 SGHRS, CDR2 YFSETQ. This CDR3 has 12 amino acids. CDR3 DNA: TGCGCCAGCAGCGCAAGGGACTATGGCTACACCTTC. Amino acids: CASSARDYGYTF.

V usage is TRBV7-2 and J usage is TRBJ1-2, with D perhaps matching TRBD1 (5 bases). CDR1 is SGHTA, CDR2 FQGNSA, per germline. Trimming shortened V by 3 bases and J by 2 bases, and 10 bases separated the two germline ends. CDR3 size: 14 residues. This CDR3 is CASSFRGENYGYTF. The CDR3 coding sequence is TGTGCCAGCAGCTTCCGAGGGGAGAACTATGGCTACACCTTC.

The rearrangement links TRBV4-2 to TRBJ2-3, with TRBD2 identical over 16 bases. CDR3 length: 21 amino acids. V trimming: 4 bases; J trimming: 0 bases; junction bases outside the gene matches: 13. Germline CDR1 and CDR2: LGHNA and YNFKEQ. The CDR3 DNA reads TGTGCCAGCAGCCGAGCGATCACCGGGACTAGCGGGGGGGTTAGCACAGATACGCAGTATTTT. Amino acid sequence: CASSRAITGTSGGVSTDTQYF.

The rearrangement joins TRBV7-2 to TRBJ2-7; TRBD1 is a possible D gene (6 bases). The germline V and J ends were trimmed by 3 bases and 3 bases, with 15 bases remaining between them. The germline CDR1 and CDR2 sequences are SGHTA and FQGNSA. The CDR3 runs to 15 residues. CDR3 DNA: TGTGCCAGCAGCTTCAGGGGCAGAGAGTTCTACGAGCAGTACTTC. This codes for CASSFRGREFYEQYF.

CDR3 in DNA: TGTGCCAGCAGGAAGGGCCATAGAGAAGAAAAACTGTTTTTT. Encoded protein: CASRKGHREEKLFF. V gene TRBV6-1 combines with J gene TRBJ1-4; no reliable D call. V gave up 6 bases and J gave up 8 bases, with 16 bases separating them. Germline loops: CDR1 MNHNS, CDR2 SASEGT. This CDR3 has 14 amino acids.